These 10 T cell receptor beta chains were all obtained from the same sample, sequenced in a study of T cell repertoires in cytomegalovirus infection. From the reads, TCRdb called clonotypes with MiXCR, one entry per CDR3 protein. Counted here are about 190,000 distinct CDR3 sequences, 28% occurring once; the ten biggest clones make up 31%. The sequencing sample was made of PBMCs. Receptor source: a human donor in good health (CMV status not recorded). Some clones in this sample may be carry-over from other donors' samples.

V and J are TRBV5-6 and TRBJ2-3; TRBD1 matches 9 bases. Trimming removed 2 bases from V and 0 bases from J; junction bases left unmatched: 4. Germline CDR1 is SGHDT and CDR2 is YYEEEE. The CDR3 loop spans 16 amino acids. CDR3 sequence reads: CASSLGTGLSTDTQYF. Here the CDR3 DNA reads TGTGCCAGCAGCTTAGGGACAGGGCTTAGCACAGATACGCAGTATTTT.

The chain links TRBV12-5 to TRBJ2-7, with D unclear. V lost 1 base to trimming and J lost 3 bases, with 4 bases between them. The CDR3 length is 12 residues. Per germline, CDR1 LGHNT and CDR2 FRNRAP. The CDR3 reads CASGLGSYEQYF. CDR3 coding DNA: TGTGCTAGTGGTTTGGGTAGCTACGAGCAGTACTTC.

CDR3 nucleotides: TGTGCCACCAGCAGAGATCCCTGGCGGGCGGGGGGCGATGACACTGAAGCTTTCTTT. It specifies CATSRDPWRAGGDDTEAFF. This chain links TRBV15 with TRBJ1-1; possibly TRBD1 for D (6 bases). From germline, CDR1 is LNHNV and CDR2 YYDKDF (reference sequence). The V end was cut by 0 bases, the J end by 3 bases, with 23 bases between. This CDR3 contains 19 residues.

This chain uses TRBV12-3 or TRBV12-4 with TRBJ1-5; no clear D gene. The CDR3 is 16 residues long. The V gene lost 6 bases and the J gene lost 0 bases, with 15 bases spanning the gap. CDR3 DNA sequence: TGTGCCAGCAGCCCTCGACTGGGCTATAGCAATCAGCCCCAGCATTTT. This translates into CASSPRLGYSNQPQHF.

Regarding this clonotype: This may be a read error: a much more frequent sequence differs by one nucleotide. CDR3 in DNA: TGTGCCAGCAGTGAAGGGGCAGGAGTTTACGAGCAGTGCTTC. It is translated as CASSEGAGVYEQCF. The chain carries TRBV2 and TRBJ2-7, with D hard to call. Germline CDR1 is SNHLY and CDR2 is FYNNEI. The CDR3 is made up of 14 amino acids. Drawing the rest from reference TRBV2 and TRBJ2-7, the complete variable domain is EPEVTQTPSHQVTQMGQEVILRCVPISNHLYFYWYRQILGQKVEFLVSFYNNEISEKSEIFDDQFSVERPDGSNFTLKIRSTKLEDSAMYFCASSEGAGVYEQCFGPGTRLTVT.

This clonotype was picked up many times. The rearrangement joins TRBV7-8 to TRBJ2-1; no definite D call. Germline assignment: CDR1 SGHVS and CDR2 FQNEAQ. The CDR3 has 13 residues. V lost 5 bases to trimming and J lost 5 bases, with 10 bases between them. The CDR3, as DNA: TGTGCCAGCAGCACGCCGTACGACAATGAGCAGTTCTTC. This encodes CASSTPYDNEQFF. The full variable domain, rest sourced from reference TRBV7-8 and TRBJ2-1, is GAGVSQSPRYKVAKRGQDVALRCDPISGHVSLFWYQQALGQGPEFLTYFQNEAQLDKSGLPSDRFFAERPEGSVSTLKIQRTQQEDSAVYLCASSTPYDNEQFFGPGTRLTVL.

The V call is TRBV7-3, the J call TRBJ2-7, with D maybe TRBD2 (5 bases). From germline, CDR1 is SGHTA and CDR2 FQGTGA. The CDR3 sequence is 14 residues long. The V and J ends lost 5 bases and 1 base respectively, with 12 bases between them. Written as DNA, the CDR3 is TGTGCCAGCAGCCAATCTCCGGGATCCTACGAGCAGTACTTC. The encoded protein is CASSQSPGSYEQYF.

This chain connects TRBV7-6 to TRBJ2-7; 9 nucleotides line up with TRBD1. The CDR3 loop spans 14 amino acids. J lost 7 bases, V lost 0 bases, and 4 bases had no gene match. Per the germline V gene, CDR1 is SGHVS and CDR2 is FNYEAQ. The CDR3 region is CASSLAGTGREQYF. The CDR3 nucleotides are TGTGCCAGCAGCTTAGCGGGGACAGGGAGGGAGCAGTACTTC.

This chain joins TRBV4-3 and TRBJ1-5; tentatively, D is TRBD1 (6 bases). Trimming removed 0 bases at V and 11 bases at J, with 17 bases between. CDR3 size: 15 residues. Germline loops: CDR1 LGHNA, CDR2 YSLEER. CDR3 in amino acids: CASSQDIAGSGAQHF. As DNA, the CDR3 is TGCGCCAGCAGCCAAGATATCGCAGGCTCAGGGGCCCAGCATTTT.

At least ten counts were recorded for this clonotype. The chain employs TRBV7-8 and TRBJ2-3, with 7 bases identical to TRBD2. Germline V gene sequence: CDR1 SGHVS, CDR2 FQNEAQ. The CDR3 runs 17 residues. V shed 1 base and J 0 bases; nucleotides not matched to a gene: 7. The CDR3, as DNA: TGTGCCAGCAGCTTAGGGCATAGCGGGCCTAGCACAGATACGCAGTATTTT. Encoded protein: CASSLGHSGPSTDTQYF.